This TCR beta chain was obtained from a study of graft-versus-host responses after intestinal transplantation. As for the study in general: Anti-thymocyte globulin was used for induction in all recipients, who then took tacrolimus and steroids for about three years. Findings and caveats of the study: Graft-donor T cell macrochimerism coincided with high graft-versus-host to host-versus-graft clonal ratios in allografts. GvH clones appeared in recipient marrow, some first in ileum or blood.

Graft material was processed, releasing intraepithelial and lamina propria lymphocytes. A remark on this clone: Its antigen is undetermined.

V was pared by 0 bases and J by 3 bases, with 12 bases between. The CDR3 spans 16 residues. Germline values: CDR1 LGHNA, CDR2 YSLEER. Measured with immunoSEQ multiplex PCR; TCRdb has only the in-frame clones, and not every one. The profile shows about 5,200 clones, about two thirds of them singletons. This receptor was taken from a human patient who received an intestinal transplant, so some T cells may come from the graft donor. The chain links TRBV4-3 to TRBJ2-1; D possibly corresponds to TRBD2 (5 bases). Sequencing was performed on ileum tissue, taken roughly 250 days after intestinal transplant. CDR3: CASSQDISGGYNEQFF. In DNA, the CDR3 is TGCGCCAGCAGCCAAGATATAAGCGGAGGCTACAATGAGCAGTTCTTC.